The clone carrying this T cell receptor (beta chain) was seen at least ten times. Trimming cost V 1 base and J 3 bases, with 21 bases left between them. Germline CDR1 and CDR2: SEHNR and FQNEAQ (reference sequence). This CDR3 is 19 amino acids long. From genomic DNA, two-round multiplex PCR was used to amplify TCR beta CDR3. The first PCR round targeted every TRBV and TRBJ gene with specific primers. TCRdb re-called the multiplex PCR reads with MiXCR, one entry per CDR3 protein. The top ten clones hold around 27% of a sample with more than 15,000 distinct CDR3 sequences, around 29% of them seen once. Patients were uniformly node-negative by CT and PET/CT and had received no prior chemotherapy or radiotherapy, with no other malignancies. Two separate time points each saw a draw of about 6 milliliters of peripheral blood. The sample comes from a study of prognosis after radiotherapy for stage I lung cancer. Looking at the study overall: The study deemed all of its non-small cell lung cancer patients medically inoperable. Distant metastases after radiotherapy occurred in a few patients at a median of roughly 7 months; over 14 showed no significant progression.

The material was PBMCs, obtained before or after stereotactic body radiation therapy (not recorded which). This TCR was recovered from a donor aged 50 or older with non-small cell lung cancer. The V call is TRBV7-9, the J call TRBJ2-2; no clear D gene. Here the CDR3 reads CASSLDPGPHKRHTGELFF. CDR3 sequence (DNA): TGTGCCAGCAGCTTAGACCCCGGCCCACACAAAAGACACACCGGGGAGCTGTTTTTT.